One sample yielded the 21 T cell receptor beta chains listed below, sequenced in a study of a mutant IDH1 vaccine in newly diagnosed glioma. Time point in this sample: week 23, last vaccination. Vaccination used 300 ug of mutant IDH1 20-mer peptide per dose, with topical imiquimod. This table comes from immunoSEQ multiplex PCR, and its TCRdb copy is limited to in-frame clones, with some not included. The sample holds approximately 35,000 clones, approximately 87% seen once. Their antigen targets remain unknown. Specimen: PBMCs, collected from a glioma patient whose treatment included an IDH1 peptide vaccine. These receptors were obtained from a man aged 35-49 years with glioma.

The DNA of the CDR3 is TGTGCCAGCAGCCGTAGGAGGGGGAGCTCCTACAATGAGCAGTTCTTC. Amino acids: CASSRRRGSSYNEQFF. The chain combines TRBV27 with TRBJ2-1; tentatively, D is TRBD1 or TRBD2 (6 bases each). The germline V gene encodes CDR1 MNHEY and CDR2 SMNVEV (reference sequence). Trimming took off 6 bases at V and 0 bases at J, with 15 bases between the two ends. The CDR3 runs 16 residues.

J is TRBJ2-7 and V is TRBV2, with D hard to call. The CDR3 is made up of 12 amino acids. V gave up 8 bases and J gave up 2 bases, with 10 bases separating them. Germline V gene data show CDR1 as SNHLY and CDR2 as FYNNEI. The CDR3 sequence: CASSFGPYEQYF. The CDR3 DNA follows: TGTGCCAGCTCTTTTGGACCCTACGAGCAGTACTTC.

V gene TRBV5-1 combines with J gene TRBJ2-5, with 8 bases lining up with TRBD1. The CDR3 spans 15 residues. Germline V gives CDR1 SGHRS, CDR2 YFSETQ. V trimming: 1 base; J trimming: 5 bases; junction bases outside the gene matches: 7. The CDR3 DNA follows: TGCGCCAGCAGCTTGACACCAGGGGGCGCGGAGACCCAGTACTTC. Its protein product is CASSLTPGGAETQYF. The variable domain in full, completed from reference TRBV5-1 and TRBJ2-5, reads KAGVTQTPRYLIKTRGQQVTLSCSPISGHRSVSWYQQTPGQGLQFLFEYFSETQRNKGNFPGRFSGRQFSNSRSEMNVSTLELGDSALYLCASSLTPGGAETQYFGPGTRLLVL.

The V and J genes are TRBV5-1 and TRBJ2-5; 7 bases agree with TRBD1. V shed 0 bases, J shed 4 bases, and the junction held 6 bases outside the gene matches. CDR3 length equals 15 residues. The germline V gene has CDR1 SGHRS and CDR2 YFSETQ. The DNA for the CDR3 is TGCGCCAGCAGCTTGGGGGCAGGGGGTGGAGAGACCCAGTACTTC. Residues: CASSLGAGGGETQYF.

With respect to this clone: This sample also contains other DNA sequences that code for the same CDR3. The V and J genes are TRBV19 and TRBJ1-1; D is undetermined. V was clipped by 3 bases and J by 2 bases, with 10 bases between them. Germline assignment: CDR1 LNHDA and CDR2 SQIVND (reference sequence). The CDR3 is made up of 14 amino acids. The CDR3 region has the DNA TGTGCCAGTAGTATCGTGGGCGGAAACACTGAAGCTTTCTTT. Protein sequence: CASSIVGGNTEAFF.

This chain connects TRBV28 to TRBJ1-1, with D possibly TRBD1 on 6 matching bases. Germline V CDR1 and CDR2: MDHEN, SYDVKM. This CDR3 contains 13 residues. V was cut by 6 bases and J by 4 bases, with 12 bases left in between. CDR3 protein: CASRSGGGTEAFF. Here the CDR3 DNA reads TGTGCCAGCAGATCGGGAGGGGGCACTGAAGCTTTCTTT.

The gene calls are TRBV5-1 and TRBJ1-2, with 7 bases aligning to TRBD1. CDR3 length equals 17 residues. Per the germline V gene, CDR1 is SGHRS and CDR2 is YFSETQ. Trimming at V came to 4 bases and at J to 5 bases, leaving 17 bases not matched to a gene. CDR3 amino acids: CASSPGIWTGREYGYTF. The CDR3 region has the DNA TGCGCCAGCAGCCCCGGAATCTGGACAGGACGGGAATATGGCTACACCTTC.

V is TRBV30 and J is TRBJ2-5; TRBD1 is a possible D gene (6 bases). Trimming removed 5 bases from V and 5 bases from J, with 18 bases in between. The CDR3 loop spans 14 amino acids. The germline gives CDR1 GTSNPN, CDR2 SVGIG (reference sequence). The CDR3 DNA reads TGTGCCTGGCGCCGCCCCAGGGGTTTTGAGACCCAGTACTTC. Residues: CAWRRPRGFETQYF.

The CDR3 region is CASSPKGTSPTYEQYF. CDR3 sequence (DNA): TGTGCCAGCTCACCAAAAGGGACTTCCCCCACCTACGAGCAGTACTTC. This chain uses TRBV18 with TRBJ2-7; D is possibly TRBD2 (6 bases). Deletions cut 2 bases from V and 2 bases from J, with 16 bases between. CDR1 and CDR2 from the germline V gene are KGHSH and LQKENI. The CDR3 is 16 residues long.

The rearrangement uses TRBV28 and TRBJ2-3; perhaps TRBD1 as D (5 bases). The CDR3 runs 14 residues. Germline lookup yields CDR1 MDHEN and CDR2 SYDVKM. V lost 6 bases to trimming and J lost 2 bases, with 12 bases between them. The chain's CDR3 is CASRGPGNTDTQYF. CDR3 in DNA: TGTGCCAGCAGAGGGCCAGGGAACACAGATACGCAGTATTTT.

The chain carries TRBV30 and TRBJ1-6; D is ambiguous. The CDR3 length is 14 residues. Trimming stripped 8 bases from V and 8 bases from J, with 19 bases between. Germline V gene sequence: CDR1 GTSNPN, CDR2 SVGIG (reference sequence). This CDR3 is CAMAGNQLDSPLHF. DNA for the CDR3: TGTGCCATGGCCGGGAACCAGCTGGATTCACCCCTCCACTTT.

The gene calls are TRBV5-1 and TRBJ2-2; no reliable D call. Germline-derived CDR1 and CDR2 are SGHRS and YFSETQ. The CDR3 sequence is 12 residues long. Trimming removed 2 bases at V and 2 bases at J, with 1 base between. CDR3 nucleotide sequence: TGCGCCAGCAGCTTCAACACCGGGGAGCTGTTTTTT. It codes for CASSFNTGELFF.

This chain uses TRBV5-1 with TRBJ1-2; D unclear. This CDR3 has 13 amino acids. Trimming stripped 4 bases from V and 5 bases from J, with 12 bases between. CDR1 SGHRS and CDR2 YFSETQ come from the germline V gene. The CDR3 region is CASSLDGRYGYTF. CDR3 nucleotides: TGCGCCAGCAGCCTGGACGGAAGATATGGCTACACCTTC.

This chain uses TRBV5-6 with TRBJ1-5; D not certain. The V end was cut by 4 bases, the J end by 0 bases, with 8 bases between. The CDR3 is made up of 14 amino acids. Germline loops: CDR1 SGHDT, CDR2 YYEEEE. The CDR3 DNA is TGTGCCAGCAGCACCTTTTATAGCAATCAGCCCCAGCATTTT. This translates into CASSTFYSNQPQHF.

The chain is built from TRBV25-1 and TRBJ2-4, with D unresolved. Trimming removed 4 bases from V and 6 bases from J, with 19 bases in between. This CDR3 has 16 amino acids. CDR1 is MGHDK, CDR2 SYGVNS, per germline. The CDR3, as DNA: TGTGCCAGCAGTGGCGATTCCCCTAGGCTCCGAAACATTCAGTACTTC. As protein: CASSGDSPRLRNIQYF.

This clone appeared a single time. The rearrangement joins TRBV10-3 to TRBJ2-5; 9 bases map to TRBD1. The CDR3 is 18 residues long. The germline V gene encodes CDR1 ENHRY and CDR2 SYGVKD. The J segment lost 5 bases and the V segment lost 2 bases, leaving 15 bases of the junction unmatched. CDR3 coding DNA: TGTGCCATCAGTGAGAGGGGGGACAGGGTAGCTTCAAGGGAGACCCAGTACTTC. Protein sequence: CAISERGDRVASRETQYF.

The chain has TRBV29-1 and TRBJ1-1; D is unclear. The germline gives CDR1 SQVTM, CDR2 ANQGSEA. Trimming stripped 3 bases from V and 6 bases from J, with 11 bases between. The CDR3 is 12 residues long. Here the CDR3 reads CSVEGAVPEAFF. In nucleotides, the CDR3 is TGCAGCGTTGAGGGAGCGGTGCCTGAAGCTTTCTTT.

The rearrangement joins TRBV25-1 to TRBJ1-3; tentative D call: TRBD1 (6 bases). Germline values: CDR1 MGHDK, CDR2 SYGVNS. CDR3 size: 16 residues. Trimming removed 5 bases from V and 0 bases from J, with 14 bases in between. The CDR3 here is CASSRGQFSSGNTIYF. The CDR3 DNA reads TGTGCCAGCAGTCGCGGACAGTTCAGCTCTGGAAACACCATATATTTT.

The rearrangement uses TRBV6-1 and TRBJ2-7, with D possibly being TRBD1 (5 bases). The V end lost 1 base, the J end lost 3 bases, and 13 bases lay between the germline ends. The CDR3 extends over 15 amino acids. Germline CDR1 is MNHNS and CDR2 is SASEGT. The CDR3 DNA follows: TGTGCCAGCAGTGAAGGGTCAGGGCCACTCTACGAGCAGTACTTC. Protein: CASSEGSGPLYEQYF.

This chain links TRBV27 with TRBJ2-3; D possibly matches TRBD1 or TRBD2 (5 bases each). Trimming pared 2 bases from V and 9 bases from J, leaving 9 bases between. The CDR3 has 12 residues. Germline CDR1 is MNHEY and CDR2 is SMNVEV (reference sequence). CDR3 coding DNA: TGTGCCAGCAGTTTACTAGGGGACACGCAGTATTTT. Amino acid sequence: CASSLLGDTQYF.

Written as DNA, the CDR3 is TGTGCCAGCAGCTTTGGACACCCGGCTAACTATGGCTACACCTTC. Protein product: CASSFGHPANYGYTF. The chain carries TRBV7-9 and TRBJ1-2, with D possibly matching TRBD1 (5 bases). Germline V lookup: CDR1 SEHNR, CDR2 FQNEAQ (reference sequence). There are 15 residues in the CDR3. V was shortened by 3 bases and J by 0 bases, with 11 bases between the two germline ends.